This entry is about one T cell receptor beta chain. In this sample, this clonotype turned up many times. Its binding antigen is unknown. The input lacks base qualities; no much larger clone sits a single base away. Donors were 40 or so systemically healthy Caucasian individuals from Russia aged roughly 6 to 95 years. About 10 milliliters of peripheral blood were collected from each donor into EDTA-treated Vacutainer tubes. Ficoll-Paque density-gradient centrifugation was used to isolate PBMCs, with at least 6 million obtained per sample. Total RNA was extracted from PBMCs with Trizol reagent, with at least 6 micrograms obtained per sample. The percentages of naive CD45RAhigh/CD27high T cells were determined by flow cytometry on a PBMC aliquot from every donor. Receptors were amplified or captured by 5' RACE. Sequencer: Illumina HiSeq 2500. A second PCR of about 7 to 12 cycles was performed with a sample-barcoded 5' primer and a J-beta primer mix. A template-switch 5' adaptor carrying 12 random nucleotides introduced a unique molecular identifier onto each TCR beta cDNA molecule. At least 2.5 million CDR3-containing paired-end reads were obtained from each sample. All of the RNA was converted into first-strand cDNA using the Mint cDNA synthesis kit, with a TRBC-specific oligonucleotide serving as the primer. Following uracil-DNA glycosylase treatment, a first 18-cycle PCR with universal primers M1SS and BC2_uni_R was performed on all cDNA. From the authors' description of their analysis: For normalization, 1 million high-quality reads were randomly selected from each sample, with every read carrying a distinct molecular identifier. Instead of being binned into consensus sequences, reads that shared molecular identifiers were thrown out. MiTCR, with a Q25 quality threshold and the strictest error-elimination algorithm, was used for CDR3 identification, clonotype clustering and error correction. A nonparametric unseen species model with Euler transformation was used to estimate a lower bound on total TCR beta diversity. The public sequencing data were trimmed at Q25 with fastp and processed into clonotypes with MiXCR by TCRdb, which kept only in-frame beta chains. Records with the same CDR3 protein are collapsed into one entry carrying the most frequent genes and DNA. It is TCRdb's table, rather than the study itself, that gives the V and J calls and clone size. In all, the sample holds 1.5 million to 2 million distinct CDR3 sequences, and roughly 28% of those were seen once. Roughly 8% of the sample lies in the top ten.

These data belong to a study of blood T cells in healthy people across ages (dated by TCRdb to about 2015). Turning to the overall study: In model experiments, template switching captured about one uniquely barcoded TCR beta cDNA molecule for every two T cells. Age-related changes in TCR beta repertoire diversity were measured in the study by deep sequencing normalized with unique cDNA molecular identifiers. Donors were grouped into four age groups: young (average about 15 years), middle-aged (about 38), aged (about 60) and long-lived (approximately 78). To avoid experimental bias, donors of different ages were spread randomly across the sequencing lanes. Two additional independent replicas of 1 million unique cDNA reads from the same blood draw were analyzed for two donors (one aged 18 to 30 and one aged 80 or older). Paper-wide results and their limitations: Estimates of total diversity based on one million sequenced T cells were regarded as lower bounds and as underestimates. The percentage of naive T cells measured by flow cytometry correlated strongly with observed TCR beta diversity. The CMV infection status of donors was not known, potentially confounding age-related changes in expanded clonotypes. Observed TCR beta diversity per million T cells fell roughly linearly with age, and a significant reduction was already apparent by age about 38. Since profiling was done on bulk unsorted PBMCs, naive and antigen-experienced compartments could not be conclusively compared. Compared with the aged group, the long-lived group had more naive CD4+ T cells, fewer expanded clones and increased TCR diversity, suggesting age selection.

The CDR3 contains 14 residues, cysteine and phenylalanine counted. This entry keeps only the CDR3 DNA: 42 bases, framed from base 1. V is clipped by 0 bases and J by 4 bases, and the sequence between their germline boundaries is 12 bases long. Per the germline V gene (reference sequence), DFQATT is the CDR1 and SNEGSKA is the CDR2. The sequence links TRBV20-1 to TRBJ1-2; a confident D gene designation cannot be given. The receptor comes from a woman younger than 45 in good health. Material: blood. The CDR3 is CSARDRSEGYGYTF. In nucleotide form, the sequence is TGCAGTGCTAGAGATCGGTCCGAGGGCTATGGCTACACCTTC.